This T cell receptor (beta chain) emerged from a study of blood T cells in healthy people across ages. Findings and limits, study-wide: The authors considered diversity estimates from one million T cells to be underestimates. For the donors, CMV status was unknown and possibly confounded expanded clonotype changes. The recorded TCR beta diversity per million T cells decreased in a roughly linear manner with age.

Sample-barcoded 5' priming and a J-beta primer mix drove a second PCR of about 6 to 11 cycles. TCRdb reprocessed the 5' RACE reads via MiXCR and lists one record per CDR3 protein. The sample gives 800,000 to 950,000 distinct CDR3 sequences, under 50% of which show up once; about an eighth is in the top ten. There are 15 residues in the CDR3. Germline CDR1 reads LNHNV; CDR2 reads YYDKDF (reference sequence). About this clonotype: Its specificity is unknown. At one of its ends the junction is not consistent with the germline gene, which may arise from a read error.

This TCR was recovered from a man under 40 in good health. The sequenced sample consisted of blood. The chain uses TRBV15 and TRBJ2-5, with D possibly being TRBD2 (6 bases). The CDR3 DNA reads TGTGCCACCAGCAACCGACTAGTTATCCAAGAGGCCCAGTACTTC. Its protein product is CATSNRLVIQEAQYF.